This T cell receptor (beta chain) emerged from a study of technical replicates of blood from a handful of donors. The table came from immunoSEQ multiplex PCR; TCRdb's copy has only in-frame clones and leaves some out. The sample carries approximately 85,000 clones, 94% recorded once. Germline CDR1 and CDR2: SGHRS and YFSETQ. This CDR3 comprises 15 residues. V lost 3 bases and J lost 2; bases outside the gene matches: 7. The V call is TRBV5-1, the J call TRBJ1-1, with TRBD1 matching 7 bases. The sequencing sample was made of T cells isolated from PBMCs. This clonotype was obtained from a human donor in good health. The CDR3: CASSSRGRGNTEAFF. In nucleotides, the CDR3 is TGCGCCAGCAGCTCGAGGGGGCGCGGTAACACTGAAGCTTTCTTT.